What follows are 26 T cell receptor beta chains derived from one specimen sequenced in a study of OX40 agonist ivuxolimab in advanced cancers. The table came from immunoSEQ multiplex PCR; TCRdb's copy has only in-frame clones and leaves some out. The data hold 66,000 or so clones, with about four fifths observed a single time. The source was CD4+ or CD8+ T cells sorted from blood, collected in a trial of the OX40 agonist ivuxolimab. These receptors were obtained from an adult with an advanced solid tumor such as melanoma, head and neck, liver or kidney cancer.

Judged by abundance, this clone is medium-sized (0.01 to 0.1%). V is TRBV6-1 and J is TRBJ1-2; D is unclear. CDR1 is MNHNS and CDR2 is SASEGT in the germline V gene. The length of the CDR3 is 16 residues. V dropped 1 base and J dropped 2 bases, with 14 bases sitting between them. CDR3 nucleotide sequence: TGTGCCAGCAGTGAAGGGTCTCGGGAAAGGAACTATGGCTACACCTTC. The encoded protein is CASSEGSRERNYGYTF.

The chain uses TRBV15 and TRBJ2-7; 9 nucleotides line up with TRBD1. Losses at the gene ends were 0 bases for V and 5 bases for J; bases not matched to a gene: 5. CDR1 LNHNV and CDR2 YYDKDF come from the germline V gene (reference sequence). This CDR3 has 15 residues. CDR3 in DNA: TGTGCCACCAGCAGAGATTTGGGACAGGGACACGAGCAGTACTTC. Its protein is CATSRDLGQGHEQYF.

The chain recombines TRBV28 with TRBJ1-4, with D maybe TRBD1 (5 bases). The ends were cut back, 6 bases at V and 7 bases at J, with 18 bases in the middle. Germline V gives CDR1 MDHEN, CDR2 SYDVKM. The CDR3 has 15 amino acids. The CDR3 coding sequence is TGTGCCAGCAGCGCGGTCAGGAAGGGGATTGAAAAACTGTTTTTT. Translation gives CASSAVRKGIEKLFF.

The V and J genes are TRBV7-9 and TRBJ2-2; no clear D gene. This CDR3 is built from 14 residues. In germline, CDR1 is SEHNR, CDR2 FQNEAQ (reference sequence). The germline V and J ends were trimmed by 5 bases and 7 bases, with 14 bases remaining between them. CDR3 in DNA: TGTGCCAGCAGCCTCGAAGCGCTTCTCGGGGAGCTGTTTTTT. Protein product: CASSLEALLGELFF.

The gene calls are TRBV11-2 and TRBJ1-1, with unresolved D. CDR1 and CDR2 (germline): SGHAT, FQNNGV. The CDR3 runs 13 residues. V was shortened by 1 base and J by 4 bases, with 7 bases between the two germline ends. The DNA for the CDR3 is TGTGCCAGCAGCTTAGCCCGTACCACTGAAGCTTTCTTT. Translated, it gives CASSLARTTEAFF.

A remark on this clone: At one boundary the junction diverges from the germline segment, which might be a read error. The V gene is TRBV7-7, the J gene TRBJ2-2; D is undetermined. CDR1 and CDR2 (germline): SSHAT, FNYEAQ (reference sequence). This CDR3 comprises 14 residues. The CDR3 region has the DNA TGTGCTAGCAGTCGAGATTGGGGCACCGGGGAGCTGTTTTTT. Amino acid sequence: CASSRDWGTGELFF.

V usage is TRBV2 and J usage is TRBJ1-1; D is uncertain. Trimming took 7 bases from V and 1 from J, leaving 16 bases between them. The CDR3 is 15 residues long. Germline CDR1 reads SNHLY; CDR2 reads FYNNEI. In DNA, the CDR3 is TGTGCCAGCATAGAGGCAGGCCAATGGAACACTGAAGCTTTCTTT. Its translation: CASIEAGQWNTEAFF.

V is TRBV5-1 and J is TRBJ2-7; TRBD2 is a possible D gene (5 bases). In germline, CDR1 is SGHRS, CDR2 YFSETQ. V lost 0 bases, J lost 10 bases, and 14 bases lay in between. The CDR3 sequence is 13 residues long. The CDR3 loop reads CASSLAPGEGQYF. CDR3 DNA sequence: TGCGCCAGCAGCTTGGCCCCCGGAGAGGGACAGTACTTC.

The CDR3: CASSLIQGTDTQYF. The CDR3 DNA follows: TGTGCCAGCAGCTTAATTCAGGGCACAGATACGCAGTATTTT. The genes are TRBV7-9 and TRBJ2-3; D call uncertain. This CDR3 is built from 14 residues. Germline CDR1 SEHNR, CDR2 FQNEAQ (reference sequence). Deletions cut 2 bases from V and 1 base from J, with 7 bases between.

The chain links TRBV27 to TRBJ2-1; D possibly uses TRBD1 or TRBD2 (5 bases each). This CDR3 is 12 amino acids long. V lost 10 bases and J 6 bases, leaving 13 bases between the germline ends. Germline V gene lookup returns CDR1 MNHEY and CDR2 SMNVEV (reference sequence). The CDR3 here is CATLTGTNEQFF. In nucleotides, the CDR3 is TGTGCCACTCTAACCGGGACCAATGAGCAGTTCTTC.

This chain uses TRBV14 with TRBJ2-5; D is unresolved. In germline, CDR1 is SGHDN, CDR2 FVKESK. V gave up 2 bases and J gave up 5 bases, with 12 bases separating them. The CDR3 has 14 residues. DNA of the CDR3: TGTGCCAGCAGCCAACTGCTAGTGGGTGAGACCCAGTACTTC. It translates to CASSQLLVGETQYF.

The V gene is TRBV9, the J gene TRBJ2-3; no firm D call. CDR1 and CDR2 (germline): SGDLS, YYNGEE. The CDR3 consists of 14 residues. V lost 0 bases to trimming and J lost 4 bases, with 9 bases between them. The CDR3 nucleotides are TGTGCCAGCAGCGTAGGACCGGCCGCAGATACGCAGTATTTT. Translating gives CASSVGPAADTQYF.

As for this clone: The same CDR3 also results from other DNA sequences found in this sample. This chain connects TRBV5-1 to TRBJ2-7; maybe TRBD1 (6 bases). The CDR3 is made up of 13 amino acids. CDR1 and CDR2 (germline): SGHRS, YFSETQ. V was clipped by 3 bases and J by 4 bases, with 11 bases between them. The DNA of the CDR3 is TGCGCCAGCAGCTCACGGACAGCATACGAGCAGTACTTC. This gives the protein CASSSRTAYEQYF.

The J gene is TRBJ1-2, the V gene TRBV28, with D maybe TRBD1 (6 bases). Germline V gives CDR1 MDHEN, CDR2 SYDVKM. V dropped 7 bases and J dropped 3 bases, with 9 bases sitting between them. CDR3 size: 12 residues. CDR3 in amino acids: CASKGGDYGYTF. CDR3 nucleotides: TGTGCCAGCAAAGGGGGTGACTATGGCTACACCTTC.

This clone turned up a few times. This rearrangement joins TRBV19 to TRBJ1-2; 7 bases agree with TRBD1. The junction had 7 bases not matched to a gene; V was cut back by 5 bases and J by 4 bases. The CDR3 consists of 14 residues. Germline V gives CDR1 LNHDA, CDR2 SQIVND (reference sequence). The CDR3 DNA reads as TGTGCCAGTAGTCCCCGGACAGGCGCCTATGGCTACACCTTC. Protein product: CASSPRTGAYGYTF.

V usage is TRBV11-2 and J usage is TRBJ1-1; maybe TRBD1 (5 bases). V shed 6 bases and J shed 5 bases, with 13 bases lying between them. The germline CDR1 and CDR2 sequences are SGHAT and FQNNGV. The length of the CDR3 is 13 residues. The CDR3, as DNA: TGTGCCAGCAGAAAGGTTGGGGGGACTGAAGCTTTCTTT. It encodes CASRKVGGTEAFF.

This chain uses TRBV4-2 with TRBJ2-1; 9 nucleotides agree with TRBD2. The germline CDR1 and CDR2 sequences are LGHNA and YNFKEQ. Unmatched junction bases numbered 15, after V lost 7 bases and J lost 8 bases. The CDR3 is 16 amino acids. The CDR3 DNA follows: TGTGCCAGCACGACCTTCTTGCGGGGGGGCGGGGATGAGCAGTTCTTC. Protein product: CASTTFLRGGGDEQFF.

This clone was counted only a few times. In nucleotides, the CDR3 is TGTGCCAGCAGCCCGCGACAAGGGACCGTTGAAGCTTTCTTT. Translation gives CASSPRQGTVEAFF. V usage is TRBV5-4 and J usage is TRBJ1-1, with D possibly being TRBD1 (5 bases). The CDR3 consists of 14 residues. In germline, CDR1 is SGHNT, CDR2 YYREEE (reference sequence). V lost 4 bases, J lost 7 bases, and 17 bases lay in between.

The V gene is TRBV6-5, the J gene TRBJ1-5; no definite D call. The CDR3 totals 13 residues. Trimming removed 4 bases from V and 7 bases from J, with 11 bases in between. Germline-derived CDR1 and CDR2 are MNHEY and SVGAGI. CDR3 sequence (DNA): TGTGCCAGCAGTTTCTTCGAGGGACAGCCCCAGCATTTT. Protein product: CASSFFEGQPQHF.

CDR3 DNA: TGTGCCAGCAGCCAGAGGACCCTTCCCCTCTCCTACGAGCAGTACTTC. Translation gives CASSQRTLPLSYEQYF. This rearrangement joins TRBV5-6 to TRBJ2-7, with no clear D. CDR3 length: 16 amino acids. V dropped 4 bases and J dropped 0 bases, with 17 bases sitting between them. The germline V gene has CDR1 SGHDT and CDR2 YYEEEE.

This clone was observed a handful of times. The chain combines TRBV28 with TRBJ2-7, with no clear D. The CDR3 spans 13 residues. Germline V lookup: CDR1 MDHEN, CDR2 SYDVKM. V was shortened by 2 bases and J by 5 bases, with 10 bases between the two germline ends. The CDR3 bases are TGTGCCAGCAGTTTACCCCTAGGGCACGAGCAGTACTTC. Amino acids: CASSLPLGHEQYF.

The chain is built from TRBV11-2 and TRBJ2-4, with 7 bases fitting TRBD1. The CDR3 sequence is 12 residues long. With V trimmed by 5 bases and J by 7 bases, 2 bases remained unmatched. CDR1 and CDR2 (germline): SGHAT, FQNNGV. Written as DNA, the CDR3 is TGTGCCAGCAGCCCGACAGGGAACATTCAGTACTTC. Protein product: CASSPTGNIQYF.

This chain links TRBV10-3 with TRBJ1-5; maybe TRBD1 (6 bases). Deletions cut 8 bases from V and 1 base from J, with 12 bases between. CDR3 size: 14 residues. Germline V gene lookup returns CDR1 ENHRY and CDR2 SYGVKD. CDR3 amino acids: CAISTQGSNQPQHF. Written as DNA, the CDR3 is TGTGCCATCTCAACTCAGGGGAGCAATCAGCCCCAGCATTTT.

V and J are TRBV11-3 and TRBJ2-3, with 7 bases lining up with TRBD2. The germline CDR1 and CDR2 sequences are SGHNT and YENEEA. Trimming removed 5 bases from V and 5 bases from J; junction bases left unmatched: 10. The CDR3 contains 15 residues. The CDR3, as DNA: TGTGCCAGCAGCCCGAGGGGCGGGGGAATAGATACGCAGTATTTT. Its translation is CASSPRGGGIDTQYF.

The CDR3 DNA follows: TGTGCCAGCAGCCCCGGGACAGGGGGGAATTCACCCCTCCACTTT. This gives the protein CASSPGTGGNSPLHF. The chain has TRBV7-9 and TRBJ1-6, with 11 bases that match TRBD1. The CDR3 totals 15 residues. Trimming took 5 bases from V and 7 from J; bases not matched to a gene: 4. Germline CDR1 is SEHNR and CDR2 is FQNEAQ (reference sequence).

This rearrangement joins TRBV4-1 to TRBJ2-1; a weak D match, TRBD2 (5 bases). V was pared by 3 bases and J by 4 bases, with 19 bases between. Germline CDR1 MGHRA, CDR2 YSYEKL. This CDR3 has 17 residues. This CDR3 is CASSHSDGPAVYNEQFF. For the CDR3, the DNA is TGCGCCAGCAGCCATTCTGATGGCCCAGCGGTTTACAATGAGCAGTTCTTC.